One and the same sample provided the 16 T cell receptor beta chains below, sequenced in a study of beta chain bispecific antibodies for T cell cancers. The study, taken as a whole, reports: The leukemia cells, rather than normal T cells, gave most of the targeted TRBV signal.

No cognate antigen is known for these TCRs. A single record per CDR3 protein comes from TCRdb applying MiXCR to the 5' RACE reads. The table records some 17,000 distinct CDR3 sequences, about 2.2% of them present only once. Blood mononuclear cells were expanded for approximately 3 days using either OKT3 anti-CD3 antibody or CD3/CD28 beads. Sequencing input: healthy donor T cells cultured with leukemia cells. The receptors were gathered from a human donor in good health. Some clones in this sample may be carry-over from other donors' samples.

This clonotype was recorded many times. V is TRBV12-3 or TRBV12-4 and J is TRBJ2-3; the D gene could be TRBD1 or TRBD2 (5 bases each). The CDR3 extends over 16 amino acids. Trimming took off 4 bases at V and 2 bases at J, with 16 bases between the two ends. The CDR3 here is CASSSLPGQITDTQYF. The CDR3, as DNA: TGTGCCAGCAGTTCCTTACCGGGGCAAATCACAGATACGCAGTATTTT.

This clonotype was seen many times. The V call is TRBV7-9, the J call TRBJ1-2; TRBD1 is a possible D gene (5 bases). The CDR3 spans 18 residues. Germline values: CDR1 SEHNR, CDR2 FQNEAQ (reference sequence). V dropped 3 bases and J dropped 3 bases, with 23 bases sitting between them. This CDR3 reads CASSFPPLYRSLYYGYTF. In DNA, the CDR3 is TGTGCCAGCAGCTTTCCACCCCTGTACAGGAGCCTGTACTATGGCTACACCTTC. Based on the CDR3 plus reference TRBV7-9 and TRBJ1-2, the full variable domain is DTGVSQNPRHKITKRGQNVTFRCDPISEHNRLYWYRQTLGQGPEFLTYFQNEAQLEKSRLLSDRFSAERPKGSFSTLEIQRTEQGDSAMYLCASSFPPLYRSLYYGYTFGSGTRLTVV.

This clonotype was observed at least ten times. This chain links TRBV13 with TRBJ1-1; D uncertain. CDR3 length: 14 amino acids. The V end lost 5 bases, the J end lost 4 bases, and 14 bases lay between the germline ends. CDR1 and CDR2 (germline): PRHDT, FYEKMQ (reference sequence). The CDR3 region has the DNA TGTGCCAGCAGCCCGAGTTTGGGGAGCACTGAAGCTTTCTTT. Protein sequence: CASSPSLGSTEAFF.

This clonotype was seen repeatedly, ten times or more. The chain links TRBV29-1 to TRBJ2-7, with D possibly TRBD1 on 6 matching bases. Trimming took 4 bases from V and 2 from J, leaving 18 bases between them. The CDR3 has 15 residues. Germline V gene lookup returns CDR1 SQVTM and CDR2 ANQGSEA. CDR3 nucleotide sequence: TGCAGCGTTGGGGGTTGGGAGACAGGACCCTACGAGCAGTACTTC. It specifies CSVGGWETGPYEQYF.

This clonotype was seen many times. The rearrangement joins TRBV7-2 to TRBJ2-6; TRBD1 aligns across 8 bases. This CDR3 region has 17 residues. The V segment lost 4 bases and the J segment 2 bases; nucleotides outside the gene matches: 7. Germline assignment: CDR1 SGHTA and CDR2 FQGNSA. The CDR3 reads CASSWTGLGAGANVLTF. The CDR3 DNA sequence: TGTGCCAGCAGCTGGACAGGGTTGGGAGCTGGGGCCAACGTCCTGACTTTC.

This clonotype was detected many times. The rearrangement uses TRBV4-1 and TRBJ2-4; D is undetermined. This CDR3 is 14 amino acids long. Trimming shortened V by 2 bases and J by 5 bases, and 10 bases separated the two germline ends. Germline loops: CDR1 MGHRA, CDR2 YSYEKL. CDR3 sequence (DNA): TGCGCCAGCAGCCAAATAGGACGAGAAAACATTCAGTACTTC. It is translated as CASSQIGRENIQYF.

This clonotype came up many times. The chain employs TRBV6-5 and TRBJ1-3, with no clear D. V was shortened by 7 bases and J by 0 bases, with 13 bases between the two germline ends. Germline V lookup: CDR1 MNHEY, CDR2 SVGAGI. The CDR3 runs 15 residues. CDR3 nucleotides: TGTGCCAGCACCTCTTCCCCGAACTCTGGAAACACCATATATTTT. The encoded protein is CASTSSPNSGNTIYF.

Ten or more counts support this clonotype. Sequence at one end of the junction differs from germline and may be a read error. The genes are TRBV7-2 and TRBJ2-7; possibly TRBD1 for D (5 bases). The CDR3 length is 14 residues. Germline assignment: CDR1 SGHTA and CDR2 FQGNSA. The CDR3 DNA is TGTGCCAGCAGCGTAGCACTGGACACCTACGAGCAGTACTTC. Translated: CASSVALDTYEQYF.

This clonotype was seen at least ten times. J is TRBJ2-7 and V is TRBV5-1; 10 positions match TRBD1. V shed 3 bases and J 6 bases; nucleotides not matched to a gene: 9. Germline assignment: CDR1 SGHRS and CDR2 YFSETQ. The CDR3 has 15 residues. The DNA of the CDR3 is TGCGCCAGCAGCTCCCCGGGACAGGGGTTCGCCGAGCAGTACTTC. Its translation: CASSSPGQGFAEQYF.

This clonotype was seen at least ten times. The CDR3 sequence is CSVEVLGETQYF. The CDR3 DNA follows: TGCAGCGTTGAGGTTCTTGGAGAGACCCAGTACTTC. The chain recombines TRBV29-1 with TRBJ2-5; D not resolved. CDR3 length: 12 amino acids. The germline V gene encodes CDR1 SQVTM and CDR2 ANQGSEA. V was trimmed by 3 bases and J by 4 bases, leaving 9 bases between them.

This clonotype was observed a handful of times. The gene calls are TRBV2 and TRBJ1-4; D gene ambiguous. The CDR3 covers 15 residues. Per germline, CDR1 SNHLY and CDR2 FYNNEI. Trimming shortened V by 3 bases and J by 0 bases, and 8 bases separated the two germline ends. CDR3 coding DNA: TGTGCCAGCAGTGACGGCGGAGCAACTAATGAAAAACTGTTTTTT. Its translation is CASSDGGATNEKLFF.

CDR3 amino acids: CASSMAGGHNEQFF. The CDR3 DNA is TGTGCCAGTAGTATGGCGGGGGGACACAATGAGCAGTTCTTC. The chain links TRBV19 to TRBJ2-1, with 8 bases fitting TRBD2. The V segment lost 3 bases and the J segment 5 bases; nucleotides outside the gene matches: 3. Germline CDR1 and CDR2: LNHDA and SQIVND (reference sequence). The CDR3 has 14 residues.

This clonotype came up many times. CDR3 in DNA: TGTGCCAGCCGGTCCTTCTCTGGAAACACCATATATTTT. Its translation: CASRSFSGNTIYF. The chain has TRBV9 and TRBJ1-3; D not resolved. V dropped 7 bases and J dropped 0 bases, with 8 bases sitting between them. The CDR3 spans 13 residues. CDR1 is SGDLS, CDR2 YYNGEE, per germline.

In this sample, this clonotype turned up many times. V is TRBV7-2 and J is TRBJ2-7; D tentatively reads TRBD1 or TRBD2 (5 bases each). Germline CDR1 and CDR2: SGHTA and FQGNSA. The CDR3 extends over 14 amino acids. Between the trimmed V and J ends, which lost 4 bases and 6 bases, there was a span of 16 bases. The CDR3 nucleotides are TGTGCCAGCAGCTCACTCGGGACCGCGGTCGAGCAGTACTTC. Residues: CASSSLGTAVEQYF.

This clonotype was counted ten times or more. CDR3 bases: TGCGCCAGCAGCTTCGGGACAGGGAGCCCCCCTGATGAGCAGTTCTTC. Translation: CASSFGTGSPPDEQFF. The genes are TRBV5-1 and TRBJ2-1; the match to TRBD1 covers 9 bases. Trimming at V came to 2 bases and at J to 8 bases, leaving 11 bases not matched to a gene. Per germline, CDR1 SGHRS and CDR2 YFSETQ. The length of the CDR3 is 16 residues. The full variable domain, its missing parts supplied by reference TRBV5-1 and TRBJ2-1, is KAGVTQTPRYLIKTRGQQVTLSCSPISGHRSVSWYQQTPGQGLQFLFEYFSETQRNKGNFPGRFSGRQFSNSRSEMNVSTLELGDSALYLCASSFGTGSPPDEQFFGPGTRLTVL.

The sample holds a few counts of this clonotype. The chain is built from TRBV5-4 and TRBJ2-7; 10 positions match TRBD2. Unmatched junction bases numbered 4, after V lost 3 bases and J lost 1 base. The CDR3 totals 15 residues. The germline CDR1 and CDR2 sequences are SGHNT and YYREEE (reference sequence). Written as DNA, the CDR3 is TGTGCCAGCAGCTACCTAGCGGGGGCTTCCTACGAGCAGTACTTC. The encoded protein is CASSYLAGASYEQYF.